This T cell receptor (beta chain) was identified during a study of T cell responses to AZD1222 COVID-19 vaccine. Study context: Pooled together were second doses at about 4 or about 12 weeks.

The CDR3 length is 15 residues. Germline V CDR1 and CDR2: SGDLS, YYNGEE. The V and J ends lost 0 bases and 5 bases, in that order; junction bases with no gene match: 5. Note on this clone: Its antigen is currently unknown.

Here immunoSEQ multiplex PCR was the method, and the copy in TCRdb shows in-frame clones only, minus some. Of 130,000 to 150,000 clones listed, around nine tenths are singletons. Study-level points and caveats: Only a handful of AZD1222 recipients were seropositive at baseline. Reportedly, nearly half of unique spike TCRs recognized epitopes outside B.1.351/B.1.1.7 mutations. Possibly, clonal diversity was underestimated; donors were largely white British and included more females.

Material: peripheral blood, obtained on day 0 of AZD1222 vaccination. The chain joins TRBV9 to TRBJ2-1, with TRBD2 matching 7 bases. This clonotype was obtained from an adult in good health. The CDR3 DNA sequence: TGTGCCAGCAGCGTAGAACTAGCGAACAACAATGAGCAGTTCTTC. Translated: CASSVELANNNEQFF.